The rows below give T cell receptor beta chains drawn from one sample of a study of T cells in localized non-small cell lung cancer. TCRdb's copy holds only in-frame clones and misses some; the assay was immunoSEQ multiplex PCR. Here the sample spans 3,000 to 4,000 clones, roughly 29% being singletons. This sample comprised lung tumor tissue, obtained before any cancer treatment. The receptors were sampled from a man between 40 and 70 years old with stage I lung adenocarcinoma. The CDR3 runs from the conserved cysteine through the conserved F or W. A D gene is named only where the DNA matches it firmly. Clone size is shown for a subset of rows, as once, few, many or a class of expanded clone.

D	length	J	V	size	DNA	CDR3
-	14	TRBJ1-5	TRBV1	few	TGCACCAGCAGACCGGGACAGGCCAATCAGCCCCAGCATTTT	CTSRPGQANQPQHF
-	13	TRBJ2-1	TRBV7-2	many	TGTGCCAGCAGCCTGGACCTTTATAGTGAGCAGTTCTTC	CASSLDLYSEQFF
-	14	TRBJ2-1	TRBV6-8	-	TGTGCCAGCAGTTTCAGTACAGACTACAATGAGCAGTTCTTC	CASSFSTDYNEQFF
TRBD1	15	TRBJ1-4	TRBV11-3	few	TGTGCCAGCAGCGTATTGACAGGGACTAATGAAAAACTGTTTTTT	CASSVLTGTNEKLFF
-	15	TRBJ1-4	TRBV9	-	TGTGCCAGCAGCGTAGCTGGGTGGGCTAATGAAAAACTGTTTTTT	CASSVAGWANEKLFF
-	14	TRBJ2-2	TRBV30	-	TGTGCCTGGGCTCCGGGAACGAACACCGGGGAGCTGTTTTTT	CAWAPGTNTGELFF
-	16	TRBJ1-6	TRBV11-3	-	TGTGCCAGCAGCATCGTGGGATGGGGATATAATTCACCCCTCCACTTT	CASSIVGWGYNSPLHF
-	13	TRBJ2-7	TRBV6-8	few	TGTGCCAGCAGTTACGACTACCCCTACGAGCAGTACTTC	CASSYDYPYEQYF
-	13	TRBJ2-5	TRBV23-1	few	TGCGCCAGCAGCTTTCCCCCGGACGAGACCCAGTACTTC	CASSFPPDETQYF
-	13	TRBJ1-2	TRBV19	-	TGTGCCAGTAGTATCGTGCGCACCTATGGCTACACCTTC	CASSIVRTYGYTF
-	12	TRBJ2-7	TRBV30	-	TGTGCCTGGACGTGGGGCGGCGACGAGCAGTACTTC	CAWTWGGDEQYF
TRBD2	17	TRBJ2-3	TRBV6-8	medium-sized	TGTGCCAGCAGTTCGGGGACTAGCGGAAGGGTGACAGATACGCAGTATTTT	CASSSGTSGRVTDTQYF
TRBD1	14	TRBJ1-1	TRBV6-8	few	TGTGCCAGAAATTACAGGGGCGCGAACACTGAAGCTTTCTTT	CARNYRGANTEAFF
-	13	TRBJ1-3	TRBV30	-	TGTGCCTGGAATAAGGGGAACGGAAACACCATATATTTT	CAWNKGNGNTIYF
-	15	TRBJ2-7	TRBV19	-	TGTGCCAGTAGTGCACGCAGGGGAAGGCTAATCGAGCAGTACTTC	CASSARRGRLIEQYF
TRBD1	14	TRBJ2-3	TRBV29-1	once	TGCAGCGTATCGGACAGGGGTAGCACAGATACGCAGTATTTT	CSVSDRGSTDTQYF
-	16	TRBJ2-2	TRBV11-3	-	TGTGCCAGCAGCTTAACACCGGACAGTGGTGGCGGGGAGCTGTTTTTT	CASSLTPDSGGGELFF
TRBD1	16	TRBJ1-4	TRBV30	-	TGTGCCTGGAGTCAGATCAGGGGGCCGACTAATGAAAAACTGTTTTTT	CAWSQIRGPTNEKLFF
TRBD2	16	TRBJ2-3	TRBV29-1	-	TGCAGCGTTGTGGTTGGTAGGCGGGGGGGCACAGATACGCAGTATTTT	CSVVVGRRGGTDTQYF
TRBD1	17	TRBJ1-2	TRBV10-2	-	TGCGCCAGCAGTACGACCGGGACAGGGGGCGATTACTATGGCTACACCTTC	CASSTTGTGGDYYGYTF
-	11	TRBJ1-1	TRBV6-7	-	TGTGCCAGCAGGCAGTTCATTGAAGCTTTCTTT	CASRQFIEAFF
TRBD1	14	TRBJ1-2	TRBV6-8	-	TGTGCCAGCAGTGCACTGGGACAGCTCGATGGCTACACCTTC	CASSALGQLDGYTF
-	16	TRBJ1-5	TRBV19	-	TGTGCCAGTAGCCGGCGAGCTACGTACAGCAATCAGCCCCAGCATTTT	CASSRRATYSNQPQHF
TRBD1	16	TRBJ1-4	TRBV11-3	medium-sized	TGTGCCAGCAGCCAGAATAGACAGGGGTCTAATGAAAAACTGTTTTTT	CASSQNRQGSNEKLFF